A single sample gave rise to the 14 T cell receptor beta chains below, sequenced in a study of cytomegalovirus exposure and HLA in healthy donors (dated by TCRdb to 2016 to 2017). Library preparation used the immunoSEQ multiplex PCR assay. For the multiplex PCR, a mixture combining 60 forward primers for TCR Vbeta segments and 13 reverse primers for TCR Jbeta segments was used. The table was pulled from immuneACCESS by TCRdb, which kept in-frame rearrangements only. Such tables lose some clones; where checked, under half of the loss comes from unresolved V genes, and the rest has no known cause. This sample holds about 190,000 clones; approximately 70% were observed only once. The ten most abundant clones make up approximately 2.8% of the sample. The sequenced sample was PBMCs. These receptors were taken from a woman in her twenties or thirties in good health and CMV-seropositive.

This clone occurred once. This sequence joins TRBV27 and TRBJ2-1; TRBD2 matches at 10 bases. V shed 7 bases and J 7 bases; nucleotides not matched to a gene: 13. The germline V gene has CDR1 MNHEY and CDR2 SMNVEV (reference sequence). The CDR3 has 16 amino acids. The CDR3 bases are TGTGCCAGCACCCCAACAGGAGCGGGAGGGCCTAATGAGCAGTTCTTC. Protein product: CASTPTGAGGPNEQFF.

The chain employs TRBV28 and TRBJ1-5; TRBD1 matches at 10 bases. V shed 5 bases and J 6 bases; nucleotides not matched to a gene: 7. This CDR3 has 15 amino acids. The germline gives CDR1 MDHEN, CDR2 SYDVKM. The CDR3 loop is CASSQTGGGSQPQHF. DNA of the CDR3: TGTGCCAGCAGTCAGACAGGGGGCGGAAGTCAGCCCCAGCATTTT.

V is TRBV28 and J is TRBJ2-7, with D possibly TRBD2 on 5 matching bases. Germline CDR1 reads MDHEN; CDR2 reads SYDVKM. There are 14 residues in the CDR3. Trimming pared 4 bases from V and 4 bases from J, leaving 14 bases between. For the CDR3, the DNA is TGTGCCAGCAGTTCCGGGTCGGGGTCATACGAGCAGTACTTC. Translation gives CASSSGSGSYEQYF. Variable domain in full (rest from reference TRBV28 and TRBJ2-7): DVKVTQSSRYLVKRTGEKVFLECVQDMDHENMFWYRQDPGLGLRLIYFSYDVKMKEKGDIPEGYSVSREKKERFSLILESASTNQTSMYLCASSSGSGSYEQYFGPGTRLTVT.

This rearrangement joins TRBV28 to TRBJ1-1; the match to TRBD1 covers 9 bases. There are 14 residues in the CDR3. The J segment lost 5 bases and the V segment lost 3 bases, leaving 4 bases of the junction unmatched. The germline V gene has CDR1 MDHEN and CDR2 SYDVKM. The CDR3 loop reads CASSLGQGKTEAFF. For the CDR3, the DNA is TGTGCCAGCAGTTTGGGACAGGGAAAAACTGAAGCTTTCTTT.

The table lists this clone with a count of one. The chain joins TRBV7-6 to TRBJ2-2, with TRBD2 matching 10 bases. This CDR3 has 15 residues. V lost 1 base to trimming and J lost 6 bases; unmatched junction nucleotides: 2. Germline V gene data show CDR1 as SGHVS and CDR2 as FNYEAQ. CDR3 bases: TGTGCCAGCAGCTTAGACGGGACTAGCGCCGGGGAGCTGTTTTTT. This codes for CASSLDGTSAGELFF.

This clone was seen only a few times. The chain links TRBV28 to TRBJ2-1; 10 nucleotides match TRBD2. V was pared by 4 bases and J by 3 bases, with 6 bases of the junction left unmatched. The CDR3 length is 16 residues. Looked up from germline, CDR1 is MDHEN and CDR2 is SYDVKM. CDR3: CASSSSSGGIYNEQFF. The CDR3 coding sequence is TGTGCCAGCAGTTCATCTAGCGGGGGCATCTACAATGAGCAGTTCTTC.

This clone was seen just once. CDR3 nucleotide sequence: TGTGCCAGCAGTTTGGGGCTTATTAGGACAGGCCGCTCTGGAAACACCATATATTTT. Protein sequence: CASSLGLIRTGRSGNTIYF. V and J are TRBV28 and TRBJ1-3; 7 bases line up with TRBD1. Germline CDR1 and CDR2: MDHEN and SYDVKM. Trimming at V came to 3 bases and at J to 0 bases, leaving 14 bases not matched to a gene. There are 19 residues in the CDR3. Together with reference TRBV28 and TRBJ1-3, the CDR3 gives the full variable domain: DVKVTQSSRYLVKRTGEKVFLECVQDMDHENMFWYRQDPGLGLRLIYFSYDVKMKEKGDIPEGYSVSREKKERFSLILESASTNQTSMYLCASSLGLIRTGRSGNTIYFGEGSWLTVV.

The chain uses TRBV7-8 and TRBJ1-3, with D hard to call. From germline, CDR1 is SGHVS and CDR2 FQNEAQ. The CDR3 spans 18 residues. Trimming took off 2 bases at V and 2 bases at J, with 19 bases between the two ends. CDR3 protein: CASSLYGFSRGTGNTIYF. CDR3 nucleotides: TGTGCCAGCAGCTTATATGGGTTTTCAAGAGGGACTGGAAACACCATATATTTT.

The genes are TRBV27 and TRBJ2-7, with TRBD2 identical over 7 bases. Germline V lookup: CDR1 MNHEY, CDR2 SMNVEV (reference sequence). The ends lost 8 bases at V and 2 bases at J; junction bases unmatched: 15. The CDR3 contains 16 residues. CDR3 sequence reads: CASGGGAGRRTYEQYF. As DNA, the CDR3 is TGTGCCAGCGGGGGAGGGGCCGGGAGGAGGACCTACGAGCAGTACTTC.

The chain joins TRBV13 to TRBJ1-2; possibly TRBD1 for D (6 bases). V was trimmed by 5 bases and J by 6 bases, leaving 16 bases between them. This CDR3 region has 14 residues. The V gene's germline CDR1 is PRHDT and CDR2 FYEKMQ (reference sequence). The CDR3 DNA follows: TGTGCCAGCAGCGGCTCAGGGGCCCACAATGGCTACACCTTC. Amino acids: CASSGSGAHNGYTF.

The rearrangement uses TRBV28 and TRBJ2-7; D possibly corresponds to TRBD2 (6 bases). V was clipped by 5 bases and J by 2 bases, with 10 bases between them. CDR3 size: 13 residues. Per germline, CDR1 MDHEN and CDR2 SYDVKM. The CDR3 nucleotides are TGTGCCAGCAGTCAGCGGGCTGCCTACGAGCAGTACTTC. Protein: CASSQRAAYEQYF.

V gene TRBV10-3 combines with J gene TRBJ1-3, with D maybe TRBD1 (5 bases). Germline V CDR1 and CDR2: ENHRY, SYGVKD. The CDR3 spans 14 residues. Trimming cost V 4 bases and J 2 bases, with 9 bases left between them. CDR3 sequence (DNA): TGTGCCATCAGTGGACAGATCACTGGAAACACCATATATTTT. Protein sequence: CAISGQITGNTIYF.

This chain uses TRBV28 with TRBJ2-2; 10 nucleotides align to TRBD2. Germline-derived CDR1 and CDR2 are MDHEN and SYDVKM. The ends lost 8 bases at V and 0 bases at J; junction bases unmatched: 18. The CDR3 consists of 20 residues. For the CDR3, the DNA is TGTGCCAGCGGCTACGCCGCGGGACTAGCGTCACATACGAACACCGGGGAGCTGTTTTTT. Translated: CASGYAAGLASHTNTGELFF.

This clone was recorded a few times. J is TRBJ1-2 and V is TRBV6-5; TRBD1 aligns across 7 bases. J gave up 4 bases and V 4 bases, and 3 bases lay outside the gene matches. The CDR3 sequence is 13 residues long. Germline assignment: CDR1 MNHEY and CDR2 SVGAGI. CDR3 loop: CASSSDRSYGYTF. CDR3 nucleotides: TGTGCCAGCAGTTCGGACAGGAGCTATGGCTACACCTTC.